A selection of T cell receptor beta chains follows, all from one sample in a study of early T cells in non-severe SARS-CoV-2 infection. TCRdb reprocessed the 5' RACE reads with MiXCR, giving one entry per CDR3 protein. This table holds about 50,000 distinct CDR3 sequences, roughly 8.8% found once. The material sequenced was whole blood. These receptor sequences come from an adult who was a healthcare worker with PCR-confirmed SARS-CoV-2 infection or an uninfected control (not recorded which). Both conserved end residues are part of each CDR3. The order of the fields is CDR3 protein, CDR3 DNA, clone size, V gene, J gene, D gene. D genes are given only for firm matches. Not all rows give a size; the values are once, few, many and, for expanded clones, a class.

CDR3 protein: CSVQYRPQPRSMRNQETQYF
CDR3 DNA: TGCAGCGTTCAATATAGACCACAGCCTAGAAGCATGAGGAACCAAGAGACCCAGTACTTC
clone size: many
V gene: TRBV29-1
J gene: TRBJ2-5
D gene: -

CDR3 protein: CASSPTVMAEAFF
CDR3 DNA: TGTGCCAGCAGTCCGACAGTTATGGCTGAAGCTTTCTTT
clone size: -
V gene: TRBV6-5
J gene: TRBJ1-1
D gene: -

CDR3 protein: CASSSSSGANVLTF
CDR3 DNA: TGTGCCAGCAGTTCTAGTTCGGGGGCCAACGTCCTGACTTTC
clone size: few
V gene: TRBV28
J gene: TRBJ2-6
D gene: -

CDR3 protein: CASSKDRGQGVYNEQFF
CDR3 DNA: TGTGCCAGTAGTAAGGACAGGGGCCAAGGTGTATACAATGAGCAGTTCTTC
clone size: many
V gene: TRBV19
J gene: TRBJ2-1
D gene: TRBD1

CDR3 protein: CASSQDGEANTGELFF
CDR3 DNA: TGTGCCAGCAGCCAAGATGGGGAGGCGAACACCGGGGAGCTGTTTTTT
clone size: -
V gene: TRBV4-2
J gene: TRBJ2-2
D gene: -

CDR3 protein: CASSLVGTGYTEAFF
CDR3 DNA: TGTGCCAGCAGCTTAGTAGGGACGGGTTACACTGAAGCTTTCTTT
clone size: many
V gene: TRBV7-2
J gene: TRBJ1-1
D gene: -

CDR3 protein: CASSLRQDGEQYF
CDR3 DNA: TGTGCCAGCAGCTTACGACAGGACGGCGAGCAGTACTTC
clone size: -
V gene: TRBV7-2
J gene: TRBJ2-7
D gene: -

CDR3 protein: CAIRAQETQYF
CDR3 DNA: TGTGCCATCAGGGCCCAAGAGACCCAGTACTTC
clone size: few
V gene: TRBV10-3
J gene: TRBJ2-5
D gene: -

CDR3 protein: CASSLRQGRSREQYF
CDR3 DNA: TGTGCCAGCAGCCTAAGGCAGGGAAGATCTCGCGAGCAGTACTTC
clone size: few
V gene: TRBV3-1
J gene: TRBJ2-7
D gene: -

CDR3 protein: CASSPGLAGDTQYF
CDR3 DNA: TGTGCCAGCAGCCCAGGACTAGCCGGAGATACGCAGTATTTT
clone size: many
V gene: TRBV7-2
J gene: TRBJ2-3
D gene: TRBD2

CDR3 protein: CASSSPGDIWNTEAFF
CDR3 DNA: TGTGCCAGTAGCTCGCCCGGGGATATTTGGAACACTGAAGCTTTCTTT
clone size: -
V gene: TRBV19
J gene: TRBJ1-1
D gene: -

CDR3 protein: CASSSTSSRQETQYF
CDR3 DNA: TGTGCCAGCAGCTCTACGAGCTCGAGGCAAGAGACCCAGTACTTC
clone size: few
V gene: TRBV5-5
J gene: TRBJ2-5
D gene: -

CDR3 protein: CASRYAGLNTEAFF
CDR3 DNA: TGTGCCAGCAGGTACGCCGGCCTGAACACTGAAGCTTTCTTT
clone size: -
V gene: TRBV28
J gene: TRBJ1-1
D gene: -

CDR3 protein: CASSVQVSANNEQFF
CDR3 DNA: TGTGCCAGCAGCGTACAGGTGTCTGCGAACAATGAGCAGTTCTTC
clone size: many
V gene: TRBV9
J gene: TRBJ2-1
D gene: -

CDR3 protein: CASSLWVQNSPLHF
CDR3 DNA: TGTGCCAGCAGTTTATGGGTTCAGAATTCACCCCTCCACTTT
clone size: many
V gene: TRBV28
J gene: TRBJ1-6
D gene: -

CDR3 protein: CAIRNHRGSSYNEQFF
CDR3 DNA: TGTGCCATCAGGAATCACAGGGGAAGCTCCTACAATGAGCAGTTCTTC
clone size: many
V gene: TRBV10-3
J gene: TRBJ2-1
D gene: TRBD1

CDR3 protein: CALGLGQGNYGYTF
CDR3 DNA: TGTGCCCTAGGGCTGGGACAGGGAAACTATGGCTACACCTTC
clone size: few
V gene: TRBV28
J gene: TRBJ1-2
D gene: TRBD1

CDR3 protein: CSVERAGINTGELFF
CDR3 DNA: TGCAGCGTTGAGAGGGCAGGGATAAACACCGGGGAGCTGTTTTTT
clone size: many
V gene: TRBV29-1
J gene: TRBJ2-2
D gene: -

CDR3 protein: CASSMTSGSTDTQYF
CDR3 DNA: TGTGCCAGCAGCATGACTAGCGGGAGCACAGATACGCAGTATTTT
clone size: few
V gene: TRBV28
J gene: TRBJ2-3
D gene: TRBD2

CDR3 protein: CASSLDLRGEGTEAFF
CDR3 DNA: TGTGCCAGCAGCTTAGATCTGAGGGGGGAAGGCACTGAAGCTTTCTTT
clone size: -
V gene: TRBV11-3
J gene: TRBJ1-1
D gene: -

CDR3 protein: CASRDQETQYF
CDR3 DNA: TGTGCCAGCAGGGACCAAGAGACCCAGTACTTC
clone size: many
V gene: TRBV28
J gene: TRBJ2-5
D gene: -

CDR3 protein: CASSLWGPDTQYF
CDR3 DNA: TGTGCCAGCAGCTTATGGGGTCCAGATACGCAGTATTTT
clone size: many
V gene: TRBV7-2
J gene: TRBJ2-3
D gene: -

CDR3 protein: CASSLRVGGTPGELFF
CDR3 DNA: TGTGCCAGCAGCTTAAGGGTTGGCGGGACTCCCGGGGAGCTGTTTTTT
clone size: many
V gene: TRBV11-3
J gene: TRBJ2-2
D gene: -

CDR3 protein: CASSVEVTDEKLFF
CDR3 DNA: TGTGCCAGCAGCGTCGAGGTAACGGATGAAAAACTGTTTTTT
clone size: many
V gene: TRBV9
J gene: TRBJ1-4
D gene: -

CDR3 protein: CAISADDEQFF
CDR3 DNA: TGTGCCATCAGTGCAGACGATGAGCAGTTCTTC
clone size: -
V gene: TRBV10-3
J gene: TRBJ2-1
D gene: -

CDR3 protein: CASTAALDEQFF
CDR3 DNA: TGTGCCAGCACAGCTGCTTTGGATGAGCAGTTCTTC
clone size: -
V gene: TRBV28
J gene: TRBJ2-1
D gene: -

CDR3 protein: CASMNRFTYEQYF
CDR3 DNA: TGTGCCAGCATGAACCGCTTCACCTACGAGCAGTACTTC
clone size: few
V gene: TRBV6-6
J gene: TRBJ2-7
D gene: -

CDR3 protein: CASKGGLNTEAFF
CDR3 DNA: TGTGCCAGCAAAGGGGGGCTGAACACTGAAGCTTTCTTT
clone size: few
V gene: TRBV6-2/TRBV6-3
J gene: TRBJ1-1
D gene: -

CDR3 protein: CASSWGPNTEAFF
CDR3 DNA: TGTGCCAGCAGCTGGGGGCCCAACACTGAAGCTTTCTTT
clone size: few
V gene: TRBV5-4
J gene: TRBJ1-1
D gene: -

CDR3 protein: CASSLWDLDEQYF
CDR3 DNA: TGTGCCAGCAGTTTGTGGGACCTCGACGAGCAGTACTTC
clone size: -
V gene: TRBV12-3/TRBV12-4
J gene: TRBJ2-7
D gene: -

CDR3 protein: CASSQDRTMGPYEQYF
CDR3 DNA: TGCGCCAGCAGCCAAGATCGGACTATGGGCCCCTACGAGCAGTACTTC
clone size: many
V gene: TRBV4-1
J gene: TRBJ2-7
D gene: -

CDR3 protein: CSVERSGGSFYEQYF
CDR3 DNA: TGCAGCGTTGAGCGTTCTGGCGGGAGCTTCTACGAGCAGTACTTC
clone size: few
V gene: TRBV29-1
J gene: TRBJ2-7
D gene: TRBD2

CDR3 protein: CASSGSSYNEQFF
CDR3 DNA: TGTGCCAGCAGTGGAAGCTCCTACAATGAGCAGTTCTTC
clone size: many
V gene: TRBV2
J gene: TRBJ2-1
D gene: -

CDR3 protein: CASSSHDRGHNEQFF
CDR3 DNA: TGTGCCAGCAGTTCCCATGACAGGGGGCACAATGAGCAGTTCTTC
clone size: -
V gene: TRBV12-3/TRBV12-4
J gene: TRBJ2-1
D gene: TRBD1

CDR3 protein: CASSLRTSGSTSYNEQFF
CDR3 DNA: TGTGCCAGCAGCTTACGGACTAGCGGGAGCACCTCCTACAATGAGCAGTTCTTC
clone size: many
V gene: TRBV7-8
J gene: TRBJ2-1
D gene: TRBD2

CDR3 protein: CARSTDRVGEKLFF
CDR3 DNA: TGTGCCCGGAGTACGGACAGGGTCGGTGAAAAACTGTTTTTT
clone size: few
V gene: TRBV30
J gene: TRBJ1-4
D gene: TRBD1

CDR3 protein: CASSDSSVGRGGRNTEAFF
CDR3 DNA: TGTGCCAGCAGTGACTCGTCAGTGGGCAGGGGGGGCAGGAACACTGAAGCTTTCTTT
clone size: many
V gene: TRBV6-5
J gene: TRBJ1-1
D gene: TRBD1

CDR3 protein: CASSPRLAGGQETQYF
CDR3 DNA: TGTGCCAGCAGCCCTAGACTAGCGGGAGGACAAGAGACCCAGTACTTC
clone size: many
V gene: TRBV13
J gene: TRBJ2-5
D gene: TRBD2

CDR3 protein: CASSTQSSTEASF
CDR3 DNA: TGCGCCAGCAGCACCCAATCAAGCACTGAAGCTTCCTTT
clone size: -
V gene: TRBV11-3
J gene: TRBJ1-1
D gene: -

CDR3 protein: CASSQDAETEQFF
CDR3 DNA: TGTGCCAGCAGCCAAGACGCGGAAACCGAGCAGTTCTTC
clone size: many
V gene: TRBV3-1
J gene: TRBJ2-1
D gene: -

CDR3 protein: CSVDVIGTDTQYF
CDR3 DNA: TGCAGCGTTGATGTAATAGGCACAGATACGCAGTATTTT
clone size: few
V gene: TRBV29-1
J gene: TRBJ2-3
D gene: -

CDR3 protein: CASRASGMETQYF
CDR3 DNA: TGTGCCAGCAGAGCTAGCGGGATGGAGACCCAGTACTTC
clone size: few
V gene: TRBV2
J gene: TRBJ2-5
D gene: TRBD2

CDR3 protein: CASRSQGSQPQHF
CDR3 DNA: TGTGCCAGCAGGTCTCAGGGATCTCAGCCCCAGCATTTT
clone size: many
V gene: TRBV12-3/TRBV12-4
J gene: TRBJ1-5
D gene: -

CDR3 protein: CASSLSSSSYEQYF
CDR3 DNA: TGTGCCAGCAGTTTATCGTCCAGCTCCTACGAGCAGTACTTC
clone size: -
V gene: TRBV27
J gene: TRBJ2-7
D gene: -

CDR3 protein: CSARSPRVSTYEQYF
CDR3 DNA: TGCAGTGCCCGGTCCCCAAGGGTCTCTACCTACGAGCAGTACTTC
clone size: many
V gene: TRBV20-1
J gene: TRBJ2-7
D gene: -

CDR3 protein: CSGDGESYNEQFF
CDR3 DNA: TGCAGCGGGGACGGTGAGTCCTACAATGAGCAGTTCTTC
clone size: many
V gene: TRBV29-1
J gene: TRBJ2-1
D gene: -

CDR3 protein: CASSPAFVDTEAFF
CDR3 DNA: TGTGCCAGCAGCCCGGCCTTTGTGGACACTGAAGCTTTCTTT
clone size: few
V gene: TRBV5-8
J gene: TRBJ1-1
D gene: -

CDR3 protein: CASSVEARGYGYTF
CDR3 DNA: TGTGCCAGCAGCGTAGAAGCAAGGGGCTATGGCTACACCTTC
clone size: many
V gene: TRBV9
J gene: TRBJ1-2
D gene: -

CDR3 protein: CASSVVPGTGNYNEQFF
CDR3 DNA: TGTGCCAGCAGCGTCGTCCCTGGGACAGGGAACTACAATGAGCAGTTCTTC
clone size: -
V gene: TRBV9
J gene: TRBJ2-1
D gene: TRBD1

CDR3 protein: CASSLGGTGNGYTF
CDR3 DNA: TGTGCCAGCAGTTTAGGGGGGACAGGGAATGGCTACACCTTC
clone size: many
V gene: TRBV28
J gene: TRBJ1-2
D gene: TRBD1

CDR3 protein: CAIRGQGGSSYEQYF
CDR3 DNA: TGTGCCATCAGGGGGCAGGGGGGAAGCTCCTACGAGCAGTACTTC
clone size: -
V gene: TRBV10-3
J gene: TRBJ2-7
D gene: -

CDR3 protein: CSAGTGSTDTQYF
CDR3 DNA: TGCAGCGCCGGGACAGGAAGCACAGATACGCAGTATTTT
clone size: few
V gene: TRBV29-1
J gene: TRBJ2-3
D gene: TRBD1

CDR3 protein: CASSRSGGADYGYTF
CDR3 DNA: TGTGCCAGTAGTAGATCAGGGGGCGCGGACTATGGCTACACCTTC
clone size: few
V gene: TRBV19
J gene: TRBJ1-2
D gene: TRBD1

CDR3 protein: CASRLTGGLYEQYF
CDR3 DNA: TGTGCCAGCAGGCTTACAGGGGGCTTGTACGAGCAGTACTTC
clone size: many
V gene: TRBV12-3/TRBV12-4
J gene: TRBJ2-7
D gene: TRBD1

CDR3 protein: CASSVEVGQETQYF
CDR3 DNA: TGTGCCAGCAGCGTAGAAGTGGGTCAAGAGACCCAGTACTTC
clone size: many
V gene: TRBV9
J gene: TRBJ2-5
D gene: -

CDR3 protein: CASTPGTLLTEAFF
CDR3 DNA: TGTGCCAGCACCCCTGGGACCTTGTTAACTGAAGCTTTCTTT
clone size: few
V gene: TRBV5-4
J gene: TRBJ1-1
D gene: -

CDR3 protein: CASSLGLAMGSYNEQFF
CDR3 DNA: TGTGCCAGCAGCCTTGGACTAGCGATGGGGTCCTACAATGAGCAGTTCTTC
clone size: many
V gene: TRBV3-1
J gene: TRBJ2-1
D gene: TRBD2

CDR3 protein: CSASRRDQETQYF
CDR3 DNA: TGCAGTGCTAGCCGCCGGGACCAAGAGACCCAGTACTTC
clone size: many
V gene: TRBV20-1
J gene: TRBJ2-5
D gene: -

CDR3 protein: CSARVAGGVEQFF
CDR3 DNA: TGCAGTGCTAGAGTTGCGGGAGGAGTAGAGCAGTTCTTC
clone size: -
V gene: TRBV20-1
J gene: TRBJ2-1
D gene: TRBD2